This T cell receptor beta chain is from a study of cytomegalovirus exposure and HLA in healthy donors. Sampled while nominally healthy, donors likely had unrecorded immune exposures. The PCR made use of 60 Vbeta and 13 Jbeta primers. Clones were sequenced by immunoSEQ multiplex PCR, and TCRdb holds only the in-frame ones, with some missing. The sample has nearly 110,000 clones; over 70% are singletons. From germline, CDR1 is LNHDA and CDR2 SQIVND (reference sequence). The CDR3 has 15 residues. V was cut by 3 bases and J by 2 bases, with 11 bases left in between. This clone has more than one count but fewer than ten.

The specimen was PBMCs. The sequence derives from a man aged 25 to 40 in good health and CMV-seronegative. The gene calls are TRBV19 and TRBJ2-1; possibly TRBD2 for D (5 bases). The CDR3 DNA is TGTGCCAGTAGTATTATTAGGGAGCCCTACAATGAGCAGTTCTTC. Translation gives CASSIIREPYNEQFF.